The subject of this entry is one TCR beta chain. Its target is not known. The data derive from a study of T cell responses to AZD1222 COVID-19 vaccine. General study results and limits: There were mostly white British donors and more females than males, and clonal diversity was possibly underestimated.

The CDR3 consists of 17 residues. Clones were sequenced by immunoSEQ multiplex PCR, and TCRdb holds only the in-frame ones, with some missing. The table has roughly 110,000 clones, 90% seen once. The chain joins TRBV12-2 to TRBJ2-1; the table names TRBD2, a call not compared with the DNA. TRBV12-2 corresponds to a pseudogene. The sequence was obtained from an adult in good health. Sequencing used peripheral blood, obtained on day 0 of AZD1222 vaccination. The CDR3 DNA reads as TGTGCAAGTCGCTTAGAGCGCGCGGGACGAACACACAATGAGCAGTTCTTC. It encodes CASRLERAGRTHNEQFF.